What follows are 32 T cell receptor beta chains derived from one specimen sequenced in a study of OX40 agonist ivuxolimab in advanced cancers. TCRdb keeps only in-frame clones here, not all; method: immunoSEQ multiplex PCR. The table records approximately 70,000 clones, over 75% of them present only once. The input for sequencing was CD4+ or CD8+ T cells sorted from blood, taken in a trial of the OX40 agonist ivuxolimab. These receptors all come from an adult with an advanced solid tumor such as melanoma, head and neck, liver or kidney cancer.

This clone was picked up a small number of times. V usage is TRBV29-1 and J usage is TRBJ2-7; D call uncertain. With 4 bases removed from V and 6 bases from J, the gap between germline ends came to 10 bases. Germline V gene lookup returns CDR1 SQVTM and CDR2 ANQGSEA. The CDR3 runs to 11 residues. The CDR3 sequence is CSVVKGSEQYF. DNA of the CDR3: TGCAGCGTTGTAAAGGGATCCGAGCAGTACTTC.

This clone was detected only a few times. This chain connects TRBV14 to TRBJ1-1; no clear D. V was cut by 4 bases and J by 0 bases, with 6 bases left in between. The germline V gene has CDR1 SGHDN and CDR2 FVKESK. The CDR3 covers 13 residues. This CDR3 is CASSLALNTEAFF. CDR3 bases: TGTGCCAGCAGCCTGGCCCTGAACACTGAAGCTTTCTTT.

This rearrangement joins TRBV9 to TRBJ2-2; D unclear. V lost 0 bases and J 0 bases, leaving 9 bases between the germline ends. There are 16 residues in the CDR3. From germline, CDR1 is SGDLS and CDR2 YYNGEE. The CDR3 DNA reads TGTGCCAGCAGCGTAGCCCCAGCCGCGAACACCGGGGAGCTGTTTTTT. As protein: CASSVAPAANTGELFF.

The chain is built from TRBV5-1 and TRBJ2-2; D is perhaps TRBD1 (6 bases). V was shortened by 4 bases and J by 7 bases, with 14 bases between the two germline ends. The CDR3 is made up of 14 amino acids. Germline V CDR1 and CDR2: SGHRS, YFSETQ. The CDR3 protein is CASSLDSGDGELFF. CDR3 DNA sequence: TGCGCCAGCAGCCTGGACAGTGGGGACGGGGAGCTGTTTTTT.

The genes are TRBV29-1 and TRBJ1-2; possibly TRBD1 for D (5 bases). Germline values: CDR1 SQVTM, CDR2 ANQGSEA. The CDR3 covers 13 residues. The V end was cut by 7 bases, the J end by 0 bases, with 12 bases between. The CDR3 DNA follows: TGCAGCGCCCCTGGACAAGCTAACTATGGCTACACCTTC. As protein: CSAPGQANYGYTF.

The chain recombines TRBV28 with TRBJ2-7; TRBD1 agrees at 9 bases. The germline gives CDR1 MDHEN, CDR2 SYDVKM. There are 12 residues in the CDR3. The CDR3 sequence: CATGQGLNEQYF. CDR3 bases: TGTGCTACAGGACAGGGGCTCAACGAGCAGTACTTC.

The rearrangement links TRBV5-1 to TRBJ1-4; D unclear. This CDR3 contains 15 residues. V lost 0 bases to trimming and J lost 3 bases, with 9 bases between them. Germline lookup yields CDR1 SGHRS and CDR2 YFSETQ. The chain's CDR3 is CASSLGAGPNEKLFF. The CDR3 DNA is TGCGCCAGCAGCTTGGGTGCCGGGCCTAATGAAAAACTGTTTTTT.

This chain links TRBV5-6 with TRBJ2-4; D is possibly TRBD1 (6 bases). The CDR3 spans 15 residues. The V end was cut by 1 base, the J end by 7 bases, with 15 bases between. The germline V gene encodes CDR1 SGHDT and CDR2 YYEEEE. The CDR3 region is CASSLSPYRVNIQYF. CDR3 sequence (DNA): TGTGCCAGCAGCTTGTCCCCCTACAGGGTGAACATTCAGTACTTC.

The chain carries TRBV5-1 and TRBJ2-6; D call uncertain. Per germline, CDR1 SGHRS and CDR2 YFSETQ. This CDR3 region has 19 residues. Between the trimmed V and J ends, which lost 0 bases and 3 bases, there was a span of 19 bases. The CDR3 loop is CASSLEPALRSIGANVLTF. CDR3 nucleotide sequence: TGCGCCAGCAGCTTGGAACCAGCCCTTCGGTCGATTGGGGCCAACGTCCTGACTTTC.

This sequence joins TRBV28 and TRBJ2-7; tentatively, D is TRBD1 (6 bases). The CDR3 consists of 14 residues. Trimming took 5 bases from V and 0 from J, leaving 11 bases between them. CDR1 and CDR2 (germline): MDHEN, SYDVKM. The CDR3 nucleotides are TGTGCCAGCAGTAGCAGGGGCCCCTCCTACGAGCAGTACTTC. Translating it yields CASSSRGPSYEQYF.

V usage is TRBV19 and J usage is TRBJ1-2, with D perhaps matching TRBD1 (5 bases). This CDR3 spans 14 amino acids. The germline V gene encodes CDR1 LNHDA and CDR2 SQIVND (reference sequence). Between the trimmed V and J ends, which lost 7 bases and 8 bases, there was a span of 20 bases. CDR3: CASTTPGVAQGYTF. CDR3 bases: TGTGCCAGTACCACCCCGGGGGTCGCACAGGGCTACACCTTC. The full variable domain, rest sourced from reference TRBV19 and TRBJ1-2, is DGGITQSPKYLFRKEGQNVTLSCEQNLNHDAMYWYRQDPGQGLRLIYYSQIVNDFQKGDIAEGYSVSREKKESFPLTVTSAQKNPTAFYLCASTTPGVAQGYTFGSGTRLTVV.

The chain joins TRBV28 to TRBJ2-7; D not certain. Trimming pared 3 bases from V and 3 bases from J, leaving 15 bases between. The CDR3 contains 15 residues. CDR1 is MDHEN, CDR2 SYDVKM, per germline. For the CDR3, the DNA is TGTGCCAGCAGTTTGACGGGTGCGGCCAACTACGAGCAGTACTTC. Protein sequence: CASSLTGAANYEQYF.

The chain uses TRBV20-1 and TRBJ1-2; D remains ambiguous. CDR3 length equals 8 residues. Germline CDR1 and CDR2: DFQATT and SNEGSKA (reference sequence). DNA of the CDR3: TGCAGCCCTGGGGGCTACACCTTC. Protein: CSPGGYTF.

This chain links TRBV13 with TRBJ2-7; 9 nucleotides line up with TRBD2. After removal of 5 bases from V and 9 bases from J, the junction contained 8 bases not matched to a gene. Looked up from germline, CDR1 is PRHDT and CDR2 is FYEKMQ (reference sequence). This CDR3 comprises 13 residues. The CDR3 DNA reads as TGTGCCAGCAGCATACCTAGCGGGATAGGGCAGTACTTC. It specifies CASSIPSGIGQYF.

The V and J genes are TRBV9 and TRBJ2-1, with 8 bases aligning to TRBD2. Germline trimming cut 0 bases from V and 6 bases from J; bases unmatched to any gene: 5. This CDR3 is 15 amino acids long. The germline V gene encodes CDR1 SGDLS and CDR2 YYNGEE. This CDR3 reads CASSVDLLAVNEQFF. The CDR3 coding sequence is TGTGCCAGCAGCGTAGATCTACTAGCGGTCAATGAGCAGTTCTTC.

The chain is built from TRBV10-3 and TRBJ1-2; D perhaps matches TRBD1 (5 bases). V lost 5 bases and J lost 4, with 8 bases in between. The CDR3 length is 12 residues. The germline V gene has CDR1 ENHRY and CDR2 SYGVKD. CDR3 bases: TGTGCCATCAGTACAGGTGGCTATGGCTACACCTTC. As protein: CAISTGGYGYTF.

The J gene is TRBJ1-4, the V gene TRBV12-5; D gene unclear. CDR1 is LGHNT and CDR2 is FRNRAP in the germline V gene. The CDR3 is 15 residues long. With 6 bases removed from V and 5 bases from J, the gap between germline ends came to 16 bases. The CDR3 DNA reads as TGTGCTAGTGGCTTCCTCGTGGGTTACAATGAAAAACTGTTTTTT. Translating it yields CASGFLVGYNEKLFF.

This chain connects TRBV5-1 to TRBJ2-1; D is unresolved. Deletions cut 4 bases from V and 4 bases from J, with 21 bases between. The germline V gene has CDR1 SGHRS and CDR2 YFSETQ. The CDR3 has 17 residues. The CDR3 sequence: CASSTWGRADPYNEQFF. CDR3 sequence (DNA): TGCGCCAGCAGCACATGGGGTCGGGCGGACCCTTACAATGAGCAGTTCTTC.

The rearrangement links TRBV5-6 to TRBJ1-2; D call uncertain. Germline values: CDR1 SGHDT, CDR2 YYEEEE. The CDR3 totals 13 residues. With 7 bases removed from V and 6 bases from J, the gap between germline ends came to 16 bases. CDR3 nucleotide sequence: TGTGCCAGCCCCCCGTGGCCACTCAATGGCTACACCTTC. Amino acids: CASPPWPLNGYTF.

The V and J genes are TRBV7-8 and TRBJ2-3; D is possibly TRBD2 (5 bases). V was clipped by 1 base and J by 5 bases, with 16 bases between them. Germline lookup yields CDR1 SGHVS and CDR2 FQNEAQ. There are 16 residues in the CDR3. The CDR3, as DNA: TGTGCCAGCAGCTTAGGACGGCGGGCCTCCCAAGATACGCAGTATTTT. It yields the protein CASSLGRRASQDTQYF.

J is TRBJ2-1 and V is TRBV19; a possible D gene is TRBD1 (5 bases). There are 15 residues in the CDR3. Germline-derived CDR1 and CDR2 are LNHDA and SQIVND (reference sequence). V lost 4 bases to trimming and J lost 4 bases, with 14 bases between them. The chain's CDR3 is CASSKGRGAYNEQFF. As DNA, the CDR3 is TGTGCCAGTAGTAAAGGACGTGGGGCATACAATGAGCAGTTCTTC.

Judged by abundance, this clone is medium-sized. The chain carries TRBV7-8 and TRBJ1-4; D possibly corresponds to TRBD1 (6 bases). This CDR3 region has 14 residues. Germline V gives CDR1 SGHVS, CDR2 FQNEAQ. Trimming took 7 bases from V and 0 from J, leaving 9 bases between them. The CDR3 spells CASTQGSTNEKLFF. The CDR3 nucleotides read TGTGCCAGCACCCAGGGGTCAACTAATGAAAAACTGTTTTTT.

This clone has more than one count but fewer than ten. CDR3 bases: TGCGCCAGCAGCTTGGGGGCGGGGACCGGGGAGCTGTTTTTT. Protein: CASSLGAGTGELFF. The gene calls are TRBV5-1 and TRBJ2-2, with D maybe TRBD2 (6 bases). V dropped 0 bases and J dropped 5 bases, with 8 bases sitting between them. From germline, CDR1 is SGHRS and CDR2 YFSETQ. The CDR3 is 14 residues long.

The rearrangement uses TRBV27 and TRBJ1-4; TRBD1 agrees at 8 bases. CDR1 is MNHEY, CDR2 SMNVEV, per germline (reference sequence). V shed 6 bases, J shed 0 bases, and the junction held 3 bases outside the gene matches. This CDR3 is built from 15 residues. CDR3 in amino acids: CASSRGPATNEKLFF. The CDR3 nucleotides are TGTGCCAGCAGCAGGGGGCCCGCAACTAATGAAAAACTGTTTTTT.

Concerning this clone: This CDR3 is also generated by other DNA sequences in the sample. The chain is built from TRBV5-4 and TRBJ1-6; D uncertain. Germline CDR1 SGHNT, CDR2 YYREEE (reference sequence). The CDR3 is 14 amino acids. Trimming removed 0 bases from V and 5 bases from J, with 6 bases in between. The CDR3 sequence: CASSLGLDNSPLHF. Here the CDR3 DNA reads TGTGCCAGCAGCTTGGGACTGGATAATTCACCCCTCCACTTT. Full variable domain (missing parts from reference TRBV5-4 and TRBJ1-6): ETGVTQSPTHLIKTRGQQVTLRCSSQSGHNTVSWYQQALGQGPQFIFQYYREEENGRGNFPPRFSGLQFPNYSSELNVNALELDDSALYLCASSLGLDNSPLHFGNGTRLTVT.

The table lists this clone with a count of one. The chain is built from TRBV6-5 and TRBJ2-7; D is perhaps TRBD1 (6 bases). Germline CDR1 reads MNHEY; CDR2 reads SVGAGI. Trimming removed 0 bases at V and 1 base at J, with 13 bases between. The CDR3 length is 16 residues. CDR3 in DNA: TGTGCCAGCAGTTACTCGTCACAGGGAATTTCCTACGAGCAGTACTTC. Translating gives CASSYSSQGISYEQYF.

The CDR3 nucleotides read TGTGCCAGCAGCTTAGCGCTTGCGAGGGAGCTGTTTTTT. Translation: CASSLALARELFF. This chain links TRBV7-6 with TRBJ2-2, with D unclear. The V and J ends lost 0 bases and 9 bases respectively, with 8 bases between them. CDR1 is SGHVS, CDR2 FNYEAQ, per germline. The CDR3 covers 13 residues.

The rearrangement joins TRBV5-1 to TRBJ1-5; 7 positions match TRBD1. The CDR3 is made up of 13 amino acids. The trim removed 5 bases at V and 3 bases at J, leaving 2 bases unmatched. Germline CDR1 reads SGHRS; CDR2 reads YFSETQ. The CDR3 here is CASRQGPNQPQHF. CDR3 nucleotides: TGCGCCAGCAGACAGGGGCCCAATCAGCCCCAGCATTTT.

This clone has just a few counts. The rearrangement joins TRBV2 to TRBJ1-1; the D is unclear. Germline V lookup: CDR1 SNHLY, CDR2 FYNNEI. V dropped 4 bases and J dropped 2 bases, with 8 bases sitting between them. This CDR3 has 13 amino acids. CDR3 sequence: CASSVTTNTEAFF. For the CDR3, the DNA is TGTGCCAGCAGTGTGACAACAAACACTGAAGCTTTCTTT.

J is TRBJ2-3 and V is TRBV5-1; D tentatively reads TRBD1 or TRBD2 (5 bases each). The CDR3 covers 13 residues. Trimming shortened V by 2 bases and J by 9 bases, and 13 bases separated the two germline ends. The germline V gene encodes CDR1 SGHRS and CDR2 YFSETQ. The CDR3 spells CASSFPGTVTQYF. The CDR3 DNA follows: TGCGCCAGCAGCTTCCCAGGGACCGTCACGCAGTATTTT.

The chain carries TRBV7-9 and TRBJ2-7; no clear D. CDR1 and CDR2 (germline): SEHNR, FQNEAQ (reference sequence). This CDR3 has 11 residues. V lost 4 bases, J lost 1 base, and 2 bases lay in between. As DNA, the CDR3 is TGTGCCAGCAGCTGGTCCTACGAGCAGTACTTC. Translated, it gives CASSWSYEQYF.

The gene calls are TRBV6-5 and TRBJ1-1, with D tentatively TRBD1 (5 bases). Between the trimmed V and J ends, which lost 2 bases and 1 base, there was a span of 5 bases. CDR3 length equals 13 residues. Germline V CDR1 and CDR2: MNHEY, SVGAGI. In DNA form, the CDR3 reads TGTGCCAGCAGTTACACAGGGAACACTGAAGCTTTCTTT. Protein product: CASSYTGNTEAFF.